This T cell receptor (beta chain) was sequenced during a study of CD8+CD57+ T cells in acquired aplastic anemia. About the research overall: The sorted CD4+ and CD8+ cells yielded an average around 3 ug of DNA.

The ends were cut back, 4 bases at V and 1 base at J, with 12 bases in the middle. The CDR3 consists of 14 residues. The germline gives CDR1 SGHRS, CDR2 YFSETQ. The sequenced patients had an expansion of CD8+CD57+ cells seen by flow cytometry. Severe acquired aplastic anemia was the diagnosis recorded for all patients. The study profiled TCR beta VDJ and CDR3 using genomic DNA as template. TCRdb passed the reads through MiXCR, listing each CDR3 protein once. The sample contains about 160,000 distinct CDR3 sequences, roughly 50% of which appear only once. The chain recombines TRBV5-1 with TRBJ2-7; D perhaps matches TRBD1 (6 bases). The source is a human donor with aplastic anemia. Sequencing was carried out using sorted CD4+, CD8+, or CD8+CD57+ T cells (not recorded which) from PBMCs. The CDR3 loop reads CASSPRGISYEQYF. The CDR3 DNA is TGCGCCAGCAGCCCGAGGGGGATTTCCTACGAGCAGTACTTC.